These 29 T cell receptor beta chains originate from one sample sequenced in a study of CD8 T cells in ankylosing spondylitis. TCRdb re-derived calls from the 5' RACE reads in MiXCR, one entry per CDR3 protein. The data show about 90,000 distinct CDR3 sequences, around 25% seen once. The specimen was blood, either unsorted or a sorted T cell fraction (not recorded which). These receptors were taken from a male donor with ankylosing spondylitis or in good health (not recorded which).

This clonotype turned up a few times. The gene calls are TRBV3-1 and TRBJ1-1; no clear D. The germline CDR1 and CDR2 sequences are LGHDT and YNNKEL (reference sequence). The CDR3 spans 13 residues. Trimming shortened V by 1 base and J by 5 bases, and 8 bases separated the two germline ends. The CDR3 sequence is CASSQGRGTEAFF. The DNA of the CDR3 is TGTGCCAGCAGCCAAGGACGGGGAACTGAAGCTTTCTTT.

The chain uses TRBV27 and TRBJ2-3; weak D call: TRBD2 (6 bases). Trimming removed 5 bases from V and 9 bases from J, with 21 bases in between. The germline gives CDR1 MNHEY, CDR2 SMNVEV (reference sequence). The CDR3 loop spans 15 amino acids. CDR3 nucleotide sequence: TGTGCCAGCAGTATAATAGCGGACACAACGGGGACGCAGTATTTT. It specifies CASSIIADTTGTQYF.

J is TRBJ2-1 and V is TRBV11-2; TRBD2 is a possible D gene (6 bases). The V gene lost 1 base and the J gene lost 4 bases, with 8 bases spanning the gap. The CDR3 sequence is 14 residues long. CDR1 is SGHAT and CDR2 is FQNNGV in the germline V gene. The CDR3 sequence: CASSLAGVYNEQFF. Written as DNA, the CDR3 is TGTGCCAGCAGCTTAGCGGGGGTTTACAATGAGCAGTTCTTC.

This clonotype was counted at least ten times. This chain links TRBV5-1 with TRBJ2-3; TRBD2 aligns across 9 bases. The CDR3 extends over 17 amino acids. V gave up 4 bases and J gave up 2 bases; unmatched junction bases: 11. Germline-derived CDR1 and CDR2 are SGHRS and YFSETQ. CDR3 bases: TGCGCCAGCAGCGGTGGGGTGGGACTAGCCCTCACAGATACGCAGTATTTT. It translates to CASSGGVGLALTDTQYF.

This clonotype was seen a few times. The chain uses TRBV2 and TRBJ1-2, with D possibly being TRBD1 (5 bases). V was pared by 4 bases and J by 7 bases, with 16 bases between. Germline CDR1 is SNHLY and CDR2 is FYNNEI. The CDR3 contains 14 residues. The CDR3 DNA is TGTGCCAGCAGTGCGGCTGGTGGGGGACGTGGCTACACCTTC. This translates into CASSAAGGGRGYTF.

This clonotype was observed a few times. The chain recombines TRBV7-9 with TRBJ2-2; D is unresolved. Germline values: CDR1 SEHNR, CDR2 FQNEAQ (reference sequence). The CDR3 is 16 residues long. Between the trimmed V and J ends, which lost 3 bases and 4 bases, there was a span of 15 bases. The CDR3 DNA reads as TGTGCCAGCAGCTTTTTGCGGCAGCTAGGCACCGGGGAGCTGTTTTTT. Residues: CASSFLRQLGTGELFF. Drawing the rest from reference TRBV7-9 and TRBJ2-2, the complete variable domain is DTGVSQNPRHKITKRGQNVTFRCDPISEHNRLYWYRQTLGQGPEFLTYFQNEAQLEKSRLLSDRFSAERPKGSFSTLEIQRTEQGDSAMYLCASSFLRQLGTGELFFGEGSRLTVL.

Here the CDR3 reads CASSLVLGAGNTIYF. CDR3 coding DNA: TGTGCCAGCAGCTTAGTTCTAGGGGCTGGAAACACCATATATTTT. The rearrangement uses TRBV7-2 and TRBJ1-3; perhaps TRBD1 as D (5 bases). The CDR3 is made up of 15 amino acids. Between the trimmed V and J ends, which lost 1 base and 2 bases, there was a span of 9 bases. Looked up from germline, CDR1 is SGHTA and CDR2 is FQGNSA.

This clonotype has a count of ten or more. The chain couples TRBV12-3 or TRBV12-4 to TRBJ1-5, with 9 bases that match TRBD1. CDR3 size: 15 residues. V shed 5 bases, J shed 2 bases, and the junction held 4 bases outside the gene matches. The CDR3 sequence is CASSPRDRGNQPQHF. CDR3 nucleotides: TGTGCCAGCAGTCCCCGGGACAGGGGCAATCAGCCCCAGCATTTT.

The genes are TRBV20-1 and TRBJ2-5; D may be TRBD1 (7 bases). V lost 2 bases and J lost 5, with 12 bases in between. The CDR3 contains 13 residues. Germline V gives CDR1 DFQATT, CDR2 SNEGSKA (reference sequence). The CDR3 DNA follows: TGCAGTGCTAGACAGGGGGGTTCGGAGACCCAGTACTTC. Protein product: CSARQGGSETQYF.

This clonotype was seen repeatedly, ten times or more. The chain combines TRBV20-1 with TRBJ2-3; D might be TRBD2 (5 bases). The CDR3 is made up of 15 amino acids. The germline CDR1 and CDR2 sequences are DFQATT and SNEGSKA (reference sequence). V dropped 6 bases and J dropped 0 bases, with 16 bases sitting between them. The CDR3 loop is CSAEWGSESTDTQYF. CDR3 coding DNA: TGCAGTGCGGAGTGGGGTAGCGAGAGCACAGATACGCAGTATTTT.

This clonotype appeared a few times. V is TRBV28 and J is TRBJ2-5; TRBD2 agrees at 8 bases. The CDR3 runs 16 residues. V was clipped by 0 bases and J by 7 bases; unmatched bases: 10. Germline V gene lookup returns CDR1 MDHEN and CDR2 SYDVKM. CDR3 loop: CASSLWGAGLVVTQYF. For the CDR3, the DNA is TGTGCCAGCAGTTTATGGGGCGCGGGACTAGTGGTGACCCAGTACTTC. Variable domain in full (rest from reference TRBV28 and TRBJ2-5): DVKVTQSSRYLVKRTGEKVFLECVQDMDHENMFWYRQDPGLGLRLIYFSYDVKMKEKGDIPEGYSVSREKKERFSLILESASTNQTSMYLCASSLWGAGLVVTQYFGPGTRLLVL.

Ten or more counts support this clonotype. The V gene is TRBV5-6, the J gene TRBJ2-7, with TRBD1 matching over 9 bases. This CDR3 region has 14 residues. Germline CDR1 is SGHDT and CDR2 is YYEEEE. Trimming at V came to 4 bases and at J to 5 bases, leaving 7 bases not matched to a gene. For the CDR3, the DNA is TGTGCCAGCAGCCCCCGGGACAGGGCCGACGAGCAGTACTTC. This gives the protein CASSPRDRADEQYF.

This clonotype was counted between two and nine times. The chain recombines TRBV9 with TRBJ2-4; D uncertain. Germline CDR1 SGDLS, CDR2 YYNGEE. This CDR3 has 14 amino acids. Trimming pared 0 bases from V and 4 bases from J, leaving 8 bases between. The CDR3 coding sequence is TGTGCCAGCAGCGTAGATGGCGGTAAAAACATTCAGTACTTC. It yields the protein CASSVDGGKNIQYF.

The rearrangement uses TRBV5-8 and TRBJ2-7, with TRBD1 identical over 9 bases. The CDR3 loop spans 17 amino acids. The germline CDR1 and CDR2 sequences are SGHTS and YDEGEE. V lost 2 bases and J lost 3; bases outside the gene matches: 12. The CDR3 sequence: CASSFGTGPRAHYEQYF. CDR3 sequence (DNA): TGTGCCAGCAGCTTCGGGACAGGGCCCCGGGCACACTACGAGCAGTACTTC.

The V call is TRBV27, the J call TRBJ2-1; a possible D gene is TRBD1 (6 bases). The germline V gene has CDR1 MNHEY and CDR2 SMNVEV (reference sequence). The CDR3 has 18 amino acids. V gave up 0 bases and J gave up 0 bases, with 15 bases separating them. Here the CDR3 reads CASSLSAGTYSSYNEQFF. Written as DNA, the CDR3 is TGTGCCAGCAGTTTATCGGCAGGGACATACAGCTCCTACAATGAGCAGTTCTTC.

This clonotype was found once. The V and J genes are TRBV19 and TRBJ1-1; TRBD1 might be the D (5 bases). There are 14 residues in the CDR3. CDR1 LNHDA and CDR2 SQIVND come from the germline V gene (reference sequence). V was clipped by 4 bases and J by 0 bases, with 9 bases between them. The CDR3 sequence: CASSNPGMNTEAFF. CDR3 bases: TGTGCCAGTAGTAACCCAGGGATGAACACTGAAGCTTTCTTT.

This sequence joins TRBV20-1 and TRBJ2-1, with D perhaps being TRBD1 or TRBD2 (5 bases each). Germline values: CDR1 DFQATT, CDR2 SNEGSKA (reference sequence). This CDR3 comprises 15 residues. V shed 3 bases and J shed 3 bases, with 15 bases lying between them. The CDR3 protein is CSASFRDPRYNEQFF. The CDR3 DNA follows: TGCAGTGCTAGTTTCCGGGACCCACGCTACAATGAGCAGTTCTTC.

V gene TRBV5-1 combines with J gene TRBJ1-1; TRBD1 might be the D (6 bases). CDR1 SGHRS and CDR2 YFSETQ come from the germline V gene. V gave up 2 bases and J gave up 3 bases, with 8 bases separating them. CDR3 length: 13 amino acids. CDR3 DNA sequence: TGCGCCAGCAGCTTCGACAGGCACACTGAAGCTTTCTTT. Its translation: CASSFDRHTEAFF.

CDR3 nucleotides: TGTGCCAGCAGCCCCGGTGTGACAAAAGGACGAAACACCGGGGAGCTGTTTTTT. Its protein product is CASSPGVTKGRNTGELFF. The rearrangement uses TRBV11-2 and TRBJ2-2; D is unclear. CDR3 length: 18 amino acids. The ends were cut back, 5 bases at V and 2 bases at J, with 21 bases in the middle. CDR1 and CDR2 (germline): SGHAT, FQNNGV.

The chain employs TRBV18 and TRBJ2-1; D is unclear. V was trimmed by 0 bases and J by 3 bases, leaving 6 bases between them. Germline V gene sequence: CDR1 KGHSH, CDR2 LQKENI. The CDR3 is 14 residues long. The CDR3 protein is CASSPPTLYNEQFF. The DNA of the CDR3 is TGTGCCAGCTCACCACCTACCCTCTACAATGAGCAGTTCTTC.

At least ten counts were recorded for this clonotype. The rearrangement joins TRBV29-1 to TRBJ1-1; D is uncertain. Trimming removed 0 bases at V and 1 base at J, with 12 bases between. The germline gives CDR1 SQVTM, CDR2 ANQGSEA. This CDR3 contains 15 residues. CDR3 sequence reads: CSVEDRSPPNTEAFF. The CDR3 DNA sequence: TGCAGCGTTGAAGATCGTTCCCCGCCGAACACTGAAGCTTTCTTT.

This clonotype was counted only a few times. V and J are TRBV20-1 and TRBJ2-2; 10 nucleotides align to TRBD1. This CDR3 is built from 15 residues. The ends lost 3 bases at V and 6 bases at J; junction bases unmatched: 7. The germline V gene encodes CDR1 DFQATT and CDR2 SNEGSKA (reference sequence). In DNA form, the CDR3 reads TGCAGTGCTAGTTGGGGACAGGGGTCAGCCGGGGAGCTGTTTTTT. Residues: CSASWGQGSAGELFF.

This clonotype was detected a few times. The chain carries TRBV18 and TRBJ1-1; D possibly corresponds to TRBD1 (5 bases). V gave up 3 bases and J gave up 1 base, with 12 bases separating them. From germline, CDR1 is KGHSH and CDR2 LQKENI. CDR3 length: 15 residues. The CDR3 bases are TGTGCCAGCTCACCTTGGCAGGGTACGAACACTGAAGCTTTCTTT. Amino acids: CASSPWQGTNTEAFF.

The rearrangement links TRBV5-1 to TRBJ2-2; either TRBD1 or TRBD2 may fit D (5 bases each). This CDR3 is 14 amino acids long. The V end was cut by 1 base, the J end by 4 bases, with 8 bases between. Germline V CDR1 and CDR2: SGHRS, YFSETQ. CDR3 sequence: CASSLMGVTGELFF. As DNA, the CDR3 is TGCGCCAGCAGCTTGATGGGGGTCACCGGGGAGCTGTTTTTT.

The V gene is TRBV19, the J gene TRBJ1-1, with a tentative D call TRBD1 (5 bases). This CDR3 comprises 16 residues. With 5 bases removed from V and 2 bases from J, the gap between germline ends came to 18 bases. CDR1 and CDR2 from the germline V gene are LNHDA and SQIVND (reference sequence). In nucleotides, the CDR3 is TGTGCCAGTAGTCTGTATTGGGGCAGTCTCAACACTGAAGCTTTCTTT. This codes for CASSLYWGSLNTEAFF.

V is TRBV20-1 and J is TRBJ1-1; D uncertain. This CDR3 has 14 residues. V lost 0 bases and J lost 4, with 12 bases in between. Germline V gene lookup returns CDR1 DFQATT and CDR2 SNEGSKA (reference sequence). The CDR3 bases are TGCAGTGCTAGAGATGAGGGTTTGGGCACTGAAGCTTTCTTT. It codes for CSARDEGLGTEAFF.

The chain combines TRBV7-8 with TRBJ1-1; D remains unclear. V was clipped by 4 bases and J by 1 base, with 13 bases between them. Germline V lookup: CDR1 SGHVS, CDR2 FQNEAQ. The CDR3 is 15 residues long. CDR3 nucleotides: TGTGCCAGCAGCTCCCGCATCGGCAGGAACACTGAAGCTTTCTTT. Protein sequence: CASSSRIGRNTEAFF.

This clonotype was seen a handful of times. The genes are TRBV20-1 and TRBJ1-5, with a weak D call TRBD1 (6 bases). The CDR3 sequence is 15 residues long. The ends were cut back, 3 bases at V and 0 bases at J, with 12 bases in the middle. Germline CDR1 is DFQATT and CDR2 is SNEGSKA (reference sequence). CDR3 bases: TGCAGTGCTAGGGGGGGACATTATAGCAATCAGCCCCAGCATTTT. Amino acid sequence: CSARGGHYSNQPQHF.

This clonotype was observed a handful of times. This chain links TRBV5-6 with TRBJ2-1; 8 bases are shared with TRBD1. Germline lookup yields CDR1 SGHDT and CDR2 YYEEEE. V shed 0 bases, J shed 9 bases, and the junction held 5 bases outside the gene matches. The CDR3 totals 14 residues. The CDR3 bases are TGTGCCAGCAGCTTGGGGACAGGGTCGATTGAGCAGTTCTTC. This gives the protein CASSLGTGSIEQFF.